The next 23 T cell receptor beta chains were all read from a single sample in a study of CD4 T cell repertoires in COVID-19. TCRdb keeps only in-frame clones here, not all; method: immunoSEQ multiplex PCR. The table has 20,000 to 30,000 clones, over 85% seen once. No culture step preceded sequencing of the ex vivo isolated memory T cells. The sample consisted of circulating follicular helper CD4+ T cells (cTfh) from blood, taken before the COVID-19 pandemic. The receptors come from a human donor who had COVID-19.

This CDR3 is CASGRGGNEKLFF. CDR3 in DNA: TGTGCCAGCGGGCGGGGGGGTAATGAAAAACTGTTTTTT. This chain joins TRBV6-6 and TRBJ1-4, with D perhaps matching TRBD1 (5 bases). Germline CDR1 and CDR2: MNHNY and SVGAGI (reference sequence). Trimming cost V 8 bases and J 4 bases, with 11 bases left between them. This CDR3 region has 13 residues.

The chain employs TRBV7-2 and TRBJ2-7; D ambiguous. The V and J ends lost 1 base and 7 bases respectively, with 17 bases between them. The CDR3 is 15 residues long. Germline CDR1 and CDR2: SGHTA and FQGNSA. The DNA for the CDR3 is TGTGCCAGCAGCTTAGTGGCTCAAGGAACTATAGAGCAGTACTTC. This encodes CASSLVAQGTIEQYF.

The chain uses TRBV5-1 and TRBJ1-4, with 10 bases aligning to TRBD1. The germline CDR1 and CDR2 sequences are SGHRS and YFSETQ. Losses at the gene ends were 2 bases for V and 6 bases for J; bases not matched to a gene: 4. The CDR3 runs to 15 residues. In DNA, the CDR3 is TGCGCCAGCAGCTTCACCGGGACAGGGGATGAAAAACTGTTTTTT. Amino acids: CASSFTGTGDEKLFF.

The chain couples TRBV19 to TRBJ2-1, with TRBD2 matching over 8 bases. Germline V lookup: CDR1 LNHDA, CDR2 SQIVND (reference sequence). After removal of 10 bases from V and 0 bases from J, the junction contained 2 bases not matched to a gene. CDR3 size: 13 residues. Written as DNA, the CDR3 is TGTGCCACCAGCGGGGGCTCCTACAATGAGCAGTTCTTC. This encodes CATSGGSYNEQFF.

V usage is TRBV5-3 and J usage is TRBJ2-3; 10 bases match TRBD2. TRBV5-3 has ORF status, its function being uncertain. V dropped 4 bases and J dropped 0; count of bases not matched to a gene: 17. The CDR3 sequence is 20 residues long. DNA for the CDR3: TGTGCCAGAAGCCGCGATCCTAGCGGGAGATCCCTCCCTAGCACAGATACGCAGTATTTT. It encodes CARSRDPSGRSLPSTDTQYF.

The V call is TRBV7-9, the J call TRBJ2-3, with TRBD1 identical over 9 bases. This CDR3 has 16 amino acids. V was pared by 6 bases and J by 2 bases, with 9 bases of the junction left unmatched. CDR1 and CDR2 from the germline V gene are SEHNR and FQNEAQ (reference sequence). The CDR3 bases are TGTGCCAGCAGGATCGGACAGGGGTCATACACAGATACGCAGTATTTT. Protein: CASRIGQGSYTDTQYF.

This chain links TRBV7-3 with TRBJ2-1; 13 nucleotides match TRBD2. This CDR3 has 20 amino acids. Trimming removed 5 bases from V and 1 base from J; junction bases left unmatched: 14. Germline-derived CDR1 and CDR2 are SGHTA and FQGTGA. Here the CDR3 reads CASSPTSGGAFAASYNEQFF. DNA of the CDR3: TGTGCCAGCAGCCCTACTAGCGGGGGGGCCTTTGCAGCGTCCTACAATGAGCAGTTCTTC.

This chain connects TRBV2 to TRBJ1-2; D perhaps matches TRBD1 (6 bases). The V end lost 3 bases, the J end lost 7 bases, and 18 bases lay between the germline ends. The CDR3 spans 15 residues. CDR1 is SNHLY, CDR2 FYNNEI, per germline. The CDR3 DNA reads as TGTGCCAGCAGTGATACCTGGGCAGGGGCTGGTGGCTACACCTTC. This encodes CASSDTWAGAGGYTF.

The CDR3: CASMAQTQGDYGYTF. Here the CDR3 DNA reads TGTGCCAGCATGGCGCAGACCCAAGGGGACTATGGCTACACCTTC. The rearrangement joins TRBV28 to TRBJ1-2; tentative D call: TRBD1 (5 bases). Germline CDR1 MDHEN, CDR2 SYDVKM. V gave up 7 bases and J gave up 3 bases, with 18 bases separating them. The CDR3 has 15 residues.

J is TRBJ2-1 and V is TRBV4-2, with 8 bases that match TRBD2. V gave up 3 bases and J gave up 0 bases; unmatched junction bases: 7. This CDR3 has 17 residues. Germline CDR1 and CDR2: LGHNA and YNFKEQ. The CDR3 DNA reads TGTGCCAGCAGCCAGGACCTTAGCGGGAACTCCTACAATGAGCAGTTCTTC. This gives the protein CASSQDLSGNSYNEQFF.

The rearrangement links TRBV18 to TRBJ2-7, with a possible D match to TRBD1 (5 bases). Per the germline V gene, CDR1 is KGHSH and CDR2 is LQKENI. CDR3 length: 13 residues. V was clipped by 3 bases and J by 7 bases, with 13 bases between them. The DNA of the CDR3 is TGTGCCAGCTCACCCGTCAGACAGAGGGAGCAGTACTTC. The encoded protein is CASSPVRQREQYF.

As DNA, the CDR3 is TGTGCCAGCAGCCTAGGGGGGGTTTTCATGAACACTGAAGCTTTCTTT. It yields the protein CASSLGGVFMNTEAFF. V and J are TRBV2 and TRBJ1-1, with TRBD1 as a possible D gene (6 bases). The V end was cut by 6 bases, the J end by 0 bases, with 17 bases between. This CDR3 has 16 amino acids. Looked up from germline, CDR1 is SNHLY and CDR2 is FYNNEI.

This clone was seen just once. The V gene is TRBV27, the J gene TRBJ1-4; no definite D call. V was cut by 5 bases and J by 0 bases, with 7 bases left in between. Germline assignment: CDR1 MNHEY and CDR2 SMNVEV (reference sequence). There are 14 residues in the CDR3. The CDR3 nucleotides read TGTGCCAGCAGTCGAGGGTCAACTAATGAAAAACTGTTTTTT. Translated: CASSRGSTNEKLFF.

The CDR3 DNA reads as TGTGCCAGCAGCTTAGGGGGGCCCACTGAAGCTTTCTTT. Protein product: CASSLGGPTEAFF. The chain links TRBV7-9 to TRBJ1-1; D possibly corresponds to TRBD1 (6 bases). The V end was cut by 1 base, the J end by 4 bases, with 7 bases between. Germline V gives CDR1 SEHNR, CDR2 FQNEAQ (reference sequence). The CDR3 is 13 amino acids.

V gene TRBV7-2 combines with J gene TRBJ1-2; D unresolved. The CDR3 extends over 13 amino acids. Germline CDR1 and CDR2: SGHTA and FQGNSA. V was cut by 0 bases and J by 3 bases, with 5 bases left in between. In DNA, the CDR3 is TGTGCCAGCAGCTTAGCTAACTACTATGGCTACACCTTC. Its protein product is CASSLANYYGYTF.

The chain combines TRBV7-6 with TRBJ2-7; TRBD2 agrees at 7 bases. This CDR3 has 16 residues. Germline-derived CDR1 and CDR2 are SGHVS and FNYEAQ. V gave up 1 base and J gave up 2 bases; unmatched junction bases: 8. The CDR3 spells CASSLVASGTAYEQYF. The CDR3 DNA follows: TGTGCCAGCAGCTTAGTGGCAAGCGGGACTGCCTACGAGCAGTACTTC.

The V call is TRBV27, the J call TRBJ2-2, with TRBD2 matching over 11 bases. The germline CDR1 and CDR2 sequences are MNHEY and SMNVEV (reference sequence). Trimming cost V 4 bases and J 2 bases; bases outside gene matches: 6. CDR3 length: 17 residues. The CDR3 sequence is CASSSFSGRANTGELFF. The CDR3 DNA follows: TGTGCCAGCAGTTCCTTTAGCGGGAGGGCCAACACCGGGGAGCTGTTTTTT.

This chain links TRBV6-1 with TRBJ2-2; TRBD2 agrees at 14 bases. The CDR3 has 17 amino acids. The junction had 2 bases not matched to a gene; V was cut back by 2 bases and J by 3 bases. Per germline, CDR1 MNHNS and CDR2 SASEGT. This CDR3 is CASSEWTSGGHTGELFF. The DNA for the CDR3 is TGTGCCAGCAGTGAATGGACTAGCGGGGGGCACACCGGGGAGCTGTTTTTT.

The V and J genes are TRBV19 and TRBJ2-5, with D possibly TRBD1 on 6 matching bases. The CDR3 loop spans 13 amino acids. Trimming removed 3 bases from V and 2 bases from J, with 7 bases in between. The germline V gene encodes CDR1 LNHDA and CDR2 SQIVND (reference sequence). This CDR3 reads CASSMDRQETQYF. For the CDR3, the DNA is TGTGCCAGTAGTATGGACAGACAAGAGACCCAGTACTTC.

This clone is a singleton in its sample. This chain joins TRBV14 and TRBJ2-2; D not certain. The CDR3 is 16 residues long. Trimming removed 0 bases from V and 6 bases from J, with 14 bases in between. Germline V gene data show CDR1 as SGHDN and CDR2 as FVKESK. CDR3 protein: CASSQDPGGRAGELFF. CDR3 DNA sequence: TGTGCCAGCAGCCAAGATCCCGGTGGTCGCGCCGGGGAGCTGTTTTTT.

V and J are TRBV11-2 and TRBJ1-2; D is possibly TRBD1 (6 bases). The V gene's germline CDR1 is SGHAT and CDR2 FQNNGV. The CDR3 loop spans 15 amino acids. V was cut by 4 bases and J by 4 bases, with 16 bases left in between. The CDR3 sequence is CASSSLTGEFYGYTF. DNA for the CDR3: TGTGCCAGCAGCTCGTTGACAGGAGAATTCTATGGCTACACCTTC.

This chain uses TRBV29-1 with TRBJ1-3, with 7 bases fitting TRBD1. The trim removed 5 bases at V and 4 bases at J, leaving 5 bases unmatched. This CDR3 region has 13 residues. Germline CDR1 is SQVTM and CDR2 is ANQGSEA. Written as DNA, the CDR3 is TGCAGCGTTTCTTCAGGGGGAGGAAACACCATATATTTT. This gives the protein CSVSSGGGNTIYF.

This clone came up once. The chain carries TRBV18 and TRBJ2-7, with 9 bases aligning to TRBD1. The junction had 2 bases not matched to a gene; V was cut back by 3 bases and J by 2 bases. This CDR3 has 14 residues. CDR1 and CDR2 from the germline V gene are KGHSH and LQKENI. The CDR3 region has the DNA TGTGCCAGCTCACCGGGACAGGGCGCCTACGAGCAGTACTTC. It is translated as CASSPGQGAYEQYF.